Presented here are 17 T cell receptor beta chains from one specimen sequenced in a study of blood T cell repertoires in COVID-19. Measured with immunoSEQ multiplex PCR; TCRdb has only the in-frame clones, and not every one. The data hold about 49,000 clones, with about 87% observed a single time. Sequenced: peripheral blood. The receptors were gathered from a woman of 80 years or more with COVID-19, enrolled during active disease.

The CDR3 region has the DNA TGTGCCAGAGCGGGGGCAGAGTATGAGCAGTTCTTC. This translates into CARAGAEYEQFF. The chain employs TRBV2 and TRBJ2-1; 8 bases match TRBD2. The CDR3 extends over 12 amino acids. Germline-derived CDR1 and CDR2 are SNHLY and FYNNEI. Trimming removed 9 bases from V and 8 bases from J; junction bases left unmatched: 6.

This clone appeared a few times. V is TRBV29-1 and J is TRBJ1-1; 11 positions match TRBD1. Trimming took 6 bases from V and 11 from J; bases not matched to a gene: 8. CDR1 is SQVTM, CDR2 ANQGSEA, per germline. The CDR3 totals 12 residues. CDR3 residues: CSVLGQGARAFF. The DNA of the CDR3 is TGCAGCGTACTCGGACAGGGGGCGCGGGCTTTCTTT.

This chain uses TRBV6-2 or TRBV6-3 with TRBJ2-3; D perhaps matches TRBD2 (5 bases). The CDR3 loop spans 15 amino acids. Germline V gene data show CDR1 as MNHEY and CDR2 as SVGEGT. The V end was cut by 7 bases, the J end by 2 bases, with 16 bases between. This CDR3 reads CASNPSGRATDTQYF. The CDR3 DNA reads TGTGCCAGCAACCCAAGCGGTAGGGCCACAGATACGCAGTATTTT.

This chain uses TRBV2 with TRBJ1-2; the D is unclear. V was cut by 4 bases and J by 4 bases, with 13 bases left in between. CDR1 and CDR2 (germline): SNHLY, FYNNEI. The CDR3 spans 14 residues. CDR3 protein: CASSGDGRGYGYTF. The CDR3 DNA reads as TGTGCCAGCAGTGGTGACGGCCGGGGCTATGGCTACACCTTC.

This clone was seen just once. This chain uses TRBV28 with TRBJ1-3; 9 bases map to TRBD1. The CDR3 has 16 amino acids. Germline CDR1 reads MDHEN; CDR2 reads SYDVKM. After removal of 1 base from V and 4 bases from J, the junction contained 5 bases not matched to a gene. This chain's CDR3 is CASSLYGTGLGNTIYF. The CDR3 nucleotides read TGTGCCAGCAGTTTATACGGGACAGGGTTGGGAAACACCATATATTTT.

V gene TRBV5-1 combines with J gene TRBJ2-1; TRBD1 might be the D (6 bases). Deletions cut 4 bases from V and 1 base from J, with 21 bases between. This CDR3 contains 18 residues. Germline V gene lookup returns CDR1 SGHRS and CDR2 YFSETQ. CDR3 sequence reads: CASSRAGASLGSYNEQFF. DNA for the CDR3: TGCGCCAGCAGCCGGGCAGGGGCATCGTTGGGGTCCTACAATGAGCAGTTCTTC.

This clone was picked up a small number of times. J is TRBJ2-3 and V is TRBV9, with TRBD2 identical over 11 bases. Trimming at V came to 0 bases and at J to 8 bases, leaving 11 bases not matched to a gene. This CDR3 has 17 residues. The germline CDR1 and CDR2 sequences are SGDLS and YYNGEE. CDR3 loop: CASSVGGTSGPGGTQYF. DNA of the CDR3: TGTGCCAGCAGCGTAGGCGGGACTAGCGGTCCGGGGGGTACGCAGTATTTT. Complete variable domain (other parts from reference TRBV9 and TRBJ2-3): DSGVTQTPKHLITATGQRVTLRCSPRSGDLSVYWYQQSLDQGLQFLIQYYNGEERAKGNILERFSAQQFPDLHSELNLSSLELGDSALYFCASSVGGTSGPGGTQYFGPGTRLTVL.

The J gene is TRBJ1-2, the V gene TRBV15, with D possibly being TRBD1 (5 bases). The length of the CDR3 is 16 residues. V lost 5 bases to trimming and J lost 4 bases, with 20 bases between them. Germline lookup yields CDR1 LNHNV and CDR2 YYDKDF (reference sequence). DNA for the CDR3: TGTGCCACCAGCTCCCACAGGCTCGACAGACTCTATGGCTACACCTTC. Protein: CATSSHRLDRLYGYTF.

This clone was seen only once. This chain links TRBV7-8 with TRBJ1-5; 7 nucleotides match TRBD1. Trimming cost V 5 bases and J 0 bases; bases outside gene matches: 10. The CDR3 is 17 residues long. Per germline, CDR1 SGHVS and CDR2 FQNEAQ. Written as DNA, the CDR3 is TGTGCCAGCAGCCTTAGGGACAGATACTATAGCAATCAGCCCCAGCATTTT. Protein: CASSLRDRYYSNQPQHF.

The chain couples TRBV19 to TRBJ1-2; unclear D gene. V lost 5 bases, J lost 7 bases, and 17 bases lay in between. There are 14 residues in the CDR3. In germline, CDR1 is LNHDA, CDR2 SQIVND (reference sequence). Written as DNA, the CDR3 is TGTGCCAGTAGTCTCCCGGGTATAGATAGTGGCTACACCTTC. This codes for CASSLPGIDSGYTF.

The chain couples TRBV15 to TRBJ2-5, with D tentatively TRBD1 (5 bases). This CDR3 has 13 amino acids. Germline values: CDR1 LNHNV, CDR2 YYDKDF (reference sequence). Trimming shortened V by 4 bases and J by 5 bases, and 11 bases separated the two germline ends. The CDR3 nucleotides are TGTGCCACCAGCAAAGGGGCGACGGAGACCCAGTACTTC. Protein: CATSKGATETQYF.

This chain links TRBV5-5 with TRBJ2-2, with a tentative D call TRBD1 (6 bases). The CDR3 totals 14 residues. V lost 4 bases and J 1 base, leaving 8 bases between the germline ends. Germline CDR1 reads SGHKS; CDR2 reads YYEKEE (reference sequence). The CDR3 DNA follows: TGTGCCAGCAGCAGGGGGATGAACACCGGGGAGCTGTTTTTT. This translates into CASSRGMNTGELFF.

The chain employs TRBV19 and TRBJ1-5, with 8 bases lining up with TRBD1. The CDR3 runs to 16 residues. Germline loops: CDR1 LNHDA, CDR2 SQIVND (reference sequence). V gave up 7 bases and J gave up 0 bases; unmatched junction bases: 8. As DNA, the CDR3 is TGTGCCAGTACTACAAGGGGACAGGCTAGCAATCAGCCCCAGCATTTT. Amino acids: CASTTRGQASNQPQHF.

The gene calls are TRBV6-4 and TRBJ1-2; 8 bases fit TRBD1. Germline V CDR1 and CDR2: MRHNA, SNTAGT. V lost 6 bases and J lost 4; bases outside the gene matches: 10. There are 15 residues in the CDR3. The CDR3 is CASSPGQGSFYGYTF. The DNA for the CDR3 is TGTGCCAGCAGCCCCGGACAGGGATCATTCTATGGCTACACCTTC.

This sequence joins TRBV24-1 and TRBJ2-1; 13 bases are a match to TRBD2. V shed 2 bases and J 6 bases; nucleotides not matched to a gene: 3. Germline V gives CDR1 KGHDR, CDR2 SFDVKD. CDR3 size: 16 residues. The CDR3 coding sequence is TGTGCCACCAGTGATTACACTAGCGGGAGGGGCAATGAGCAGTTCTTC. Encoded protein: CATSDYTSGRGNEQFF.

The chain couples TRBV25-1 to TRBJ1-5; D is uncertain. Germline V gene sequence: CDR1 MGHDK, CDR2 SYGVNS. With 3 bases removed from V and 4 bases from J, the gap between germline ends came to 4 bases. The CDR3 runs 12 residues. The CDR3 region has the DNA TGTGCCAGCAGTGATTTAAATCAGCCCCAGCATTTT. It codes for CASSDLNQPQHF.

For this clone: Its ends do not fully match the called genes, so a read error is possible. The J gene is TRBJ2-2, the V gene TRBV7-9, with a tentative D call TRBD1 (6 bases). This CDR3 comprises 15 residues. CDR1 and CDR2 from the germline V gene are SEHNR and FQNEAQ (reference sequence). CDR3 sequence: CASSFGGPKTGELFF. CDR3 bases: TGTGCCAGCAGCTTTGGGGGCCCGAAGACCGGGGAGCTGTTTTTT.